This TCR beta chain comes out of a study of regulatory T cells in long-lasting Graves disease. For the study at large: Recently diagnosed Graves' patients had received antithyroid drugs for under 3 months.

Construction of the TCR beta libraries employed iRepertoire HTBI primers in conjunction with Arm-PCR of CDR3 regions. TCRdb reanalysed the multiplex PCR reads using MiXCR and keeps one entry per CDR3 protein. The table lists around 400,000 distinct CDR3 sequences, approximately 16% of them singletons, with approximately 7.8% in the top ten. This clonotype was counted at least ten times. The time point: newly diagnosed GD, antithyroid drugs for less than 3 months. RNA isolated from PBMCs was used to make the TCR library. Graves' disease diagnosis used American Thyroid Association guidelines. The sample also formed part of further work on T cells in Graves' hyperthyroidism and ophthalmopathy.

The sequencing used peripheral blood mononuclear cells (PBMCs), collected at new diagnosis, from a patient treated with antithyroid drugs. The TCR was taken from a middle-aged woman with Graves disease.

The CDR3: CASSFPADREETQYF. In DNA, the CDR3 is TGTGCCAGCAGTTTCCCTGCCGACAGGGAAGAGACCCAGTACTTC. J is TRBJ2-5 and V is TRBV28, with TRBD1 matching 7 bases. After removal of 3 bases from V and 3 bases from J, the junction contained 7 bases not matched to a gene. In germline, CDR1 is MDHEN, CDR2 SYDVKM. The CDR3 extends over 15 amino acids.